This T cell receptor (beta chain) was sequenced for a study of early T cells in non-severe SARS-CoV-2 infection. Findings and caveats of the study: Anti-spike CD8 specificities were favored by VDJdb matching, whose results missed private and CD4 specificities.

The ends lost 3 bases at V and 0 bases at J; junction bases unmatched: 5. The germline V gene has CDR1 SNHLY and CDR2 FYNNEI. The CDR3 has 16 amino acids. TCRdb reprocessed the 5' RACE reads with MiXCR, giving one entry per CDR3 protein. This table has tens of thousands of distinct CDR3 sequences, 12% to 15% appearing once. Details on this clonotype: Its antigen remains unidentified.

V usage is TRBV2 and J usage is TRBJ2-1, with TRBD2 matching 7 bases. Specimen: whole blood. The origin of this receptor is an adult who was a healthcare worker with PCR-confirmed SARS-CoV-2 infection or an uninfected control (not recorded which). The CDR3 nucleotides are TGTGCCAGCAGTGATGCGGGGGAGTCCTCCTACAATGAGCAGTTCTTC. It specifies CASSDAGESSYNEQFF.